This T cell receptor (beta chain) comes out of a study of T cells in narcolepsy. This clone turned up a few times. Its antigen remains unknown. CDR1 and CDR2 from the germline V gene are MNHEY and SVGAGI. V dropped 4 bases and J dropped 1 base, with 13 bases sitting between them. CDR3 length: 15 residues. The data were produced by immunoSEQ multiplex PCR, yet TCRdb's version contains in-frame clones alone and is incomplete. Seen here are 25,000 to 35,000 clones, 80% to 85% observed once, and the top ten hold about 0.64%. Broader study findings: Autoreactive clone sequences were missing from some blood memory CD4+ repertoires.

The clonotype was recovered from a human donor in good health. Sequenced input: memory (CD45RA-) CD4+ T cells from blood. V and J are TRBV6-5 and TRBJ1-2; maybe TRBD1 (5 bases). The CDR3 nucleotides read TGTGCCAGCAGTTTGGTTGGGGCCGATAACTATGGCTACACCTTC. This sequence encodes CASSLVGADNYGYTF.